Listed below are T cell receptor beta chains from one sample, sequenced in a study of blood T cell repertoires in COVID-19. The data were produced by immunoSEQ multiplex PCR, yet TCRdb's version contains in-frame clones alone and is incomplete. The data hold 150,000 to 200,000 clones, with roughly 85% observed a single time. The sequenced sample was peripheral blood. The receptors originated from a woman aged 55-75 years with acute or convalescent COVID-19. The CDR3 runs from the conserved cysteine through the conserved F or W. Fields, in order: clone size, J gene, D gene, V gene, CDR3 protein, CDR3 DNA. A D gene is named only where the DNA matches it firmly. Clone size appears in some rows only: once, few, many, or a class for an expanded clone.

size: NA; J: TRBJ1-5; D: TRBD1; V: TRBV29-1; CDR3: CSVGQGAGQPQHF; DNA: TGCAGCGTGGGACAGGGGGCAGGGCAGCCCCAGCATTTT
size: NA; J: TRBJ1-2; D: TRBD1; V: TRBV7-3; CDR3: CASSTRQGLGYTF; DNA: TGTGCCAGCAGCACGAGACAGGGTTTGGGCTACACCTTC
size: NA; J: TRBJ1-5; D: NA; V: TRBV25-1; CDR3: CASSPPGDQPQHF; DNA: TGTGCCAGCAGTCCCCCAGGGGACCAGCCCCAGCATTTT
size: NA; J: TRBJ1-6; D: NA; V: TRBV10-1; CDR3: CASSSQGNNSPLHF; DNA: TGCGCCAGCAGTTCGCAGGGAAATAATTCACCCCTCCACTTT
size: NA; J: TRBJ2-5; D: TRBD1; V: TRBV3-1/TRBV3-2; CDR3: CASSPATGTGRPYF; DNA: TGTGCCAGCAGCCCCGCGACCGGGACAGGGCGACCGTACTTC
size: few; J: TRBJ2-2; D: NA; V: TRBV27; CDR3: CASSLGVYTGELFF; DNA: TGTGCCAGCAGTTTAGGAGTGTACACCGGGGAGCTGTTTTTT
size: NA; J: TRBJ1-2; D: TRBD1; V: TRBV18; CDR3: CASSPDRGSGYTF; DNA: TGTGCCAGCTCACCAGACAGGGGAAGTGGCTACACCTTC
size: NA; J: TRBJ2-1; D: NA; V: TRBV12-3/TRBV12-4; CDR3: CASSYRDKAFF; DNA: TGTGCCAGCAGCTACCGGGACAAAGCGTTCTTC
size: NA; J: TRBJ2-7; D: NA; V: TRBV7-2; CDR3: CASGYERRAYEQYF; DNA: TGTGCCAGCGGATACGAGCGGAGAGCCTACGAGCAGTACTTC
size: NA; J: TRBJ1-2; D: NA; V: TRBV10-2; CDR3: CASSGGLIYGYTF; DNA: TGCGCCAGCAGTGGTGGCCTCATATATGGCTACACCTTC
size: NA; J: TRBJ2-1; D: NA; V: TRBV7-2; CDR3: CASSLIGSAYNEQFF; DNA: TGTGCCAGCAGCTTAATTGGGAGTGCGTACAATGAGCAGTTCTTC
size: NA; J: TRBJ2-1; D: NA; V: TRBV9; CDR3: CASSVETSSYNEQFF; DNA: TGTGCCAGCAGCGTAGAGACTAGCTCCTACAATGAGCAGTTCTTC
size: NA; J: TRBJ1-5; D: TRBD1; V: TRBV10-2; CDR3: CASSEQGELGAQHF; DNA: TGCGCCAGCAGTGAGCAGGGGGAGCTTGGGGCCCAGCATTTT
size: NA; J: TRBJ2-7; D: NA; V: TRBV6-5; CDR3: CASSFGTQNEQYF; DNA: TGTGCCAGCAGTTTTGGGACTCAAAATGAGCAGTACTTC
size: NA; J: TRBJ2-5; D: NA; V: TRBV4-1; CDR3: CASSQDQLRGAGTQYF; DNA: TGCGCCAGCAGCCAAGACCAACTCCGGGGGGCTGGGACCCAGTACTTC
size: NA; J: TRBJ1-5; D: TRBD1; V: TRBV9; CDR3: CASSPTGGRQPQHF; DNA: TGTGCCAGCAGCCCAACAGGGGGCCGTCAGCCCCAGCATTTT
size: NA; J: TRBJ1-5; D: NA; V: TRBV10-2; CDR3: CASSEGDNNQPQHF; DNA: TGCGCCAGCAGTGAGGGGGACAACAATCAGCCCCAGCATTTT
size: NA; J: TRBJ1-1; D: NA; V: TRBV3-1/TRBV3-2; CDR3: CASSQAPGNTEAFF; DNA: TGTGCCAGCAGCCAAGCCCCAGGGAACACTGAAGCTTTCTTT
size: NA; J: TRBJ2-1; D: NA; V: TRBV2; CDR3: CASRENRISYNEQFF; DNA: TGTGCCAGCAGGGAGAACCGGATCTCCTACAATGAGCAGTTCTTC